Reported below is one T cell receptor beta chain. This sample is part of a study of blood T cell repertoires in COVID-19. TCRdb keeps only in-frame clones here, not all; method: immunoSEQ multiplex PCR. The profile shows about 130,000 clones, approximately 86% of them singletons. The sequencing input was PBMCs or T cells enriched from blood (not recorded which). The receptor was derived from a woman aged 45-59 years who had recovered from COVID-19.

CDR3: CASSFAGTGGTYEQYF. The DNA for the CDR3 is TGTGCCAGCTCATTCGCCGGGACAGGGGGGACCTACGAGCAGTACTTC. The rearrangement links TRBV18 to TRBJ2-7, with 11 bases aligning to TRBD1. The CDR3 covers 16 residues. V lost 5 bases and J lost 2; bases outside the gene matches: 8. Germline loops: CDR1 KGHSH, CDR2 LQKENI.